This record concerns one TCR beta chain sequence. Authors' processing steps: Nucleated cell counts were estimated from reference gene primer amplification. Method: immunoSEQ multiplex PCR; TCRdb's copy keeps in-frame clones and lacks some. For V, J and clone size, that table is used; D and trimming come from the DNA. The repertoire holds tens of thousands of clones, with roughly three quarters as singletons. The V and J ends lost 1 base and 4 bases respectively, with 10 bases between them. This CDR3 is built from 15 residues. Germline CDR1 is SGHTA and CDR2 is FQGTGA. The data stem from a study of blood T cell repertoires in COVID-19.

The source is a human donor in a cohort sampled during active COVID-19. V is TRBV7-3 and J is TRBJ2-2; the D gene is possibly TRBD2 (5 bases). The sequencing sample was made of peripheral blood. The CDR3 DNA reads as TGTGCCAGCAGCTTAAAGAGGGCGAGCACCGGGGAGCTGTTTTTT. As protein: CASSLKRASTGELFF.